This entry concerns a single TCR beta chain. Methods used by the authors: Nucleated cell number was recorded as an estimate derived from reference gene primer amplification. Repertoires were generated with immunoSEQ multiplex PCR, while TCRdb's copy carries only in-frame clones and drops some. V, J and clone size are those of that table, while D and trimming were read from the DNA. The sample has 130,000 to 150,000 clones; just under 85% are singletons. This sample stems from a study of blood T cell repertoires in COVID-19. Specimen: peripheral blood. This TCR was sampled from a woman aged 40 to 49 with active or convalescent COVID-19.

The CDR3 DNA reads TGTGCCAGCAGTTGGACAGTTAGCAATCAGCCCCAGCATTTT. It is translated as CASSWTVSNQPQHF. The chain employs TRBV28 and TRBJ1-5, with a possible D match to TRBD1 (6 bases). The V end was cut by 4 bases, the J end by 0 bases, with 7 bases between. The V gene's germline CDR1 is MDHEN and CDR2 SYDVKM. The CDR3 contains 14 residues.